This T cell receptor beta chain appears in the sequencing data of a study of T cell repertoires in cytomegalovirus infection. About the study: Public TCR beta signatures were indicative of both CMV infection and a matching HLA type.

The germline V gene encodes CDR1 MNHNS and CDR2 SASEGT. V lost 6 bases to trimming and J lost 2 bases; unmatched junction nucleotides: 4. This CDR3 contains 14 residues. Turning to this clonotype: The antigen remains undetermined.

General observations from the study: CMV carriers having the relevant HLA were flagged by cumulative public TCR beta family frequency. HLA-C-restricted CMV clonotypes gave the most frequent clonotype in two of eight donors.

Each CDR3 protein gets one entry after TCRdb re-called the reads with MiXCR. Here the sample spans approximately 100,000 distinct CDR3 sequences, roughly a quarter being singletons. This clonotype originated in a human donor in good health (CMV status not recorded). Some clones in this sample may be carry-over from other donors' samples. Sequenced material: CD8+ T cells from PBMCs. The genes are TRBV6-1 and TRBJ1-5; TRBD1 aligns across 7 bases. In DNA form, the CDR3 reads TGTGCCAGCAGCCCCCAGGGGGGCAATCAGCCCCAGCATTTT. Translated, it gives CASSPQGGNQPQHF.